This TCR beta chain was obtained from a study of CD8+CD57+ T cells in acquired aplastic anemia. Regarding the study as a whole: Shared by patients and controls, just under 30 CD8+ CDR3s were abundant in patients. Statistical testing detected no significant gap in CD8+ Simpson's diversity between patients and controls.

This clonotype occurred many times. The antigen remains unidentified. Investigators profiled TCR beta VDJ and CDR3 from genomic DNA template. TCRdb used MiXCR to reprocess the reads, holding one entry per CDR3 protein. Here the sample spans about 160,000 distinct CDR3 sequences, 40% to 55% being singletons. Sequencing involved patients with CD8+CD57+ cell expansion previously shown by flow cytometry. Everyone among the patients had severe acquired aplastic anemia. Germline trimming cut 1 base from V and 1 base from J; bases unmatched to any gene: 2. The CDR3 is made up of 15 amino acids. CDR1 and CDR2 from the germline V gene are SGHDT and YYEEEE.

The chain recombines TRBV5-6 with TRBJ1-5; 7 positions match TRBD1. This receptor was identified in a human donor with aplastic anemia. Input material: sorted CD4+, CD8+, or CD8+CD57+ T cells (not recorded which) from PBMCs. The CDR3 nucleotides read TGTGCCAGCAGCTTGCGACAGGGAAGCAATCAGCCCCAGCATTTT. Translated, it gives CASSLRQGSNQPQHF.